Detailed here is one T cell receptor beta chain. This sample was included in a study of blood T cell repertoires in COVID-19. Measured with immunoSEQ multiplex PCR; TCRdb has only the in-frame clones, and not every one. The data hold approximately 260,000 clones, with over 75% observed a single time. The CDR3 extends over 14 amino acids. V lost 2 bases to trimming and J lost 6 bases; unmatched junction nucleotides: 2. CDR1 is SGHKS, CDR2 YYEKEE, per germline (reference sequence). The rearrangement uses TRBV5-5 and TRBJ2-1, with 10 bases identical to TRBD1. What was sequenced was peripheral blood. The receptor comes from a woman in her forties who had recovered from COVID-19. CDR3 sequence: CASSLDRGLNEQFF. The CDR3 bases are TGTGCCAGCAGCTTAGACAGGGGGCTCAATGAGCAGTTCTTC.